The present entry profiles one T cell receptor beta chain with its context. This CDR3 spans 15 amino acids. Germline V lookup: CDR1 LGHNA, CDR2 YSLEER. Trimming took 1 base from V and 3 from J, leaving 12 bases between them. The assay was immunoSEQ multiplex PCR, and TCRdb's table has in-frame clones only and misses some. The sample contains 30,000 or so clones, approximately 91% of which appear only once. This entry is derived from a study of T cell changes during pregnancy in multiple sclerosis. The genes are TRBV4-3 and TRBJ1-2, with D possibly TRBD1 on 5 matching bases. The TCR comes from a female donor with multiple sclerosis, enrolled in a pregnancy study. Specimen: CD8+ T cells from peripheral blood mononuclear cells, collected after pregnancy. The CDR3 reads CASSQATGLDYGYTF. DNA of the CDR3: TGCGCCAGCAGCCAAGCTACAGGATTAGACTATGGCTACACCTTC.